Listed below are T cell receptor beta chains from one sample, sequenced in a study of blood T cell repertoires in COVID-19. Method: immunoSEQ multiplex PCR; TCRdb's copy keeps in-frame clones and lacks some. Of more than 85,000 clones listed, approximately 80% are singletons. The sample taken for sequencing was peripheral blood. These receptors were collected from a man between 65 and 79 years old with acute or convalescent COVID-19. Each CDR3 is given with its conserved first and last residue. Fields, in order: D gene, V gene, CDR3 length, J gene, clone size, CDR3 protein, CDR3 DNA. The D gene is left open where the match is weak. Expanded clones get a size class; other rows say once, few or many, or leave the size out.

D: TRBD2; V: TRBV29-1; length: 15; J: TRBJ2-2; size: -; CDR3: CSVEDSGRAAGELFF; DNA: TGCAGCGTTGAAGATAGCGGGAGGGCCGCCGGGGAGCTGTTTTTT
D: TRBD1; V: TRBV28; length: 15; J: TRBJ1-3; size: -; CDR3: CASSITGASGNTIYF; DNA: TGTGCCAGCAGTATCACAGGGGCCTCTGGAAACACCATATATTTT
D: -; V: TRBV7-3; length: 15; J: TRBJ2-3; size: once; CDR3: CASTQNGGPTDTQYF; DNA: TGTGCCAGCACGCAGAATGGTGGTCCCACAGATACGCAGTATTTT
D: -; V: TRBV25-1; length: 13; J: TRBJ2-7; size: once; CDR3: CASSARDNYEQYF; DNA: TGTGCCAGCAGTGCACGAGATAACTACGAGCAGTACTTC
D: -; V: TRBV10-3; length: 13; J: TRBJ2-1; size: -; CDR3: CAISERGYNEQFF; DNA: TGTGCCATCAGTGAGCGGGGCTACAATGAGCAGTTCTTC
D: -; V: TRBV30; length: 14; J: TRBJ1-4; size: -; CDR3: CAWSVQMGLPELFF; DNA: TGTGCCTGGAGTGTACAAATGGGGCTTCCCGAACTGTTTTTT
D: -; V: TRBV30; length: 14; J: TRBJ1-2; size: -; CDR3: CAWSVPPRLGGYTF; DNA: TGTGCCTGGAGTGTACCCCCCCGACTCGGGGGCTACACCTTC
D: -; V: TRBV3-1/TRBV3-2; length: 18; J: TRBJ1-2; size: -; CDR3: CASSQDYTLAGRGDGYTF; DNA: TGTGCCAGCAGCCAAGACTATACCTTGGCGGGCCGTGGGGATGGCTACACCTTC
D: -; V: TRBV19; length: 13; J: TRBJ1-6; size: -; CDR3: CASRGIYNSPLHF; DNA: TGTGCCAGCAGGGGAATCTATAATTCACCCCTCCACTTT
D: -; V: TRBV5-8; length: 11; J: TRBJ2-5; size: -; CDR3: CASSLAGAQYF; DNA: TGTGCCAGCAGCTTGGCGGGGGCCCAGTACTTC
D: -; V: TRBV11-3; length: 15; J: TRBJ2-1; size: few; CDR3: CASSLGGATYNEQFF; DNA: TGTGCCAGCAGCTTGGGCGGGGCCACCTACAATGAGCAGTTCTTC
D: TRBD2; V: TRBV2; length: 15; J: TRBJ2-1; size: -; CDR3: CASRYPSGEDNEQFF; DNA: TGTGCCAGCAGGTACCCTAGCGGGGAGGACAATGAGCAGTTCTTC
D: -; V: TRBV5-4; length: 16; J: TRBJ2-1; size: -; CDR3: CASSRTGVPSYNEQFF; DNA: TGTGCCAGCAGTCGAACGGGAGTACCCTCCTACAATGAGCAGTTCTTC
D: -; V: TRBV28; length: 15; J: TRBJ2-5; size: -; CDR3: CASSTNREVQETQYF; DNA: TGTGCCAGCAGTACCAACAGGGAAGTACAAGAGACCCAGTACTTC
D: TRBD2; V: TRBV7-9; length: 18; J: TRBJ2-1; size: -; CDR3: CASSYGHLAGGPFNEQFF; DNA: TGTGCCAGCAGCTACGGACATCTAGCGGGGGGGCCCTTCAATGAGCAGTTCTTC
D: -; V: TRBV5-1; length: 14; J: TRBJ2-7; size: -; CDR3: CASSLVAGSREQYF; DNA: TGCGCCAGCAGCTTGGTTGCGGGGTCGAGGGAGCAGTACTTC
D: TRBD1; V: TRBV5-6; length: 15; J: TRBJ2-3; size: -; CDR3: CASSRDRLSTDTQYF; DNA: TGTGCCAGCAGCCGGGACAGACTAAGCACAGATACGCAGTATTTT
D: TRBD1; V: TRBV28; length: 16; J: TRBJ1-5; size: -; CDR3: CASRRRTGGSGQPQHF; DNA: TGTGCCAGCAGGCGACGGACAGGGGGCTCCGGTCAGCCCCAGCATTTT
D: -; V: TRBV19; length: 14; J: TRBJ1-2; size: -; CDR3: CASHSFHRDYGYTF; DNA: TGTGCCAGCCATTCCTTTCACAGGGACTATGGCTACACCTTC
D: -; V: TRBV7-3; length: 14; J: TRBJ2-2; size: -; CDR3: CASSSPSKIGELFF; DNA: TGTGCCAGCAGCTCGCCTTCTAAGATTGGGGAGCTGTTTTTT